This T cell receptor (beta chain) appears in the sequencing data of a study of neurological immune-mediated disorders. Trimming at V came to 7 bases and at J to 7 bases, leaving 2 bases not matched to a gene. The V gene's germline CDR1 is SQVTM and CDR2 ANQGSEA. The CDR3 totals 10 residues. This clonotype was recorded at least ten times. cDNA synthesis was performed by 5'RACE with 10-nucleotide random UMIs. TCRdb reprocessed the 5' RACE reads with MiXCR, giving one entry per CDR3 protein. The sample lists fewer than 50,000 distinct CDR3 sequences, roughly 2.5% seen once, with approximately 12% in the top ten.

Sequencing was done on a sample of PBMCs. This chain links TRBV29-1 with TRBJ1-1, with TRBD1 matching over 8 bases. The sequence derives from a man in his thirties or forties with multiple sclerosis. This CDR3 is CSAGTGEAFF. The DNA for the CDR3 is TGCAGCGCCGGGACAGGTGAAGCTTTCTTT.